A selection of T cell receptor beta chains follows, all from one sample in a study of OX40 agonist ivuxolimab in advanced cancers. Clones were sequenced by immunoSEQ multiplex PCR, and TCRdb holds only the in-frame ones, with some missing. Of roughly 49,000 clones listed, 81% are singletons. Source: CD4+ or CD8+ T cells sorted from blood, taken in a trial of the OX40 agonist ivuxolimab. These TCRs come from an adult with an advanced solid tumor such as melanoma, head and neck, liver or kidney cancer. CDR3s include the opening cysteine and the closing phenylalanine or tryptophan. The D gene is left open where the match is weak. Clone size, where shown, is once, few, many, or a class for clones that have expanded.

d_call: .
clone_size: .
v_call: TRBV27
j_call: TRBJ1-6
cdr3_aa: CASSLRPGTGNSPLHF
cdr3_nt: TGTGCCAGCAGTTTACGCCCCGGGACGGGGAATTCACCCCTCCACTTT

d_call: TRBD1
clone_size: .
v_call: TRBV27
j_call: TRBJ2-7
cdr3_aa: CASSPQGQGFTYEQYF
cdr3_nt: TGTGCCAGCAGTCCGCAGGGACAGGGATTTACCTACGAGCAGTACTTC

d_call: TRBD2
clone_size: .
v_call: TRBV9
j_call: TRBJ2-2
cdr3_aa: CASSLGRGGELFF
cdr3_nt: TGTGCCAGCAGCCTGGGGAGGGGCGGGGAGCTGTTTTTT

d_call: .
clone_size: .
v_call: TRBV7-2
j_call: TRBJ2-3
cdr3_aa: CASSLVGFHTDTQYF
cdr3_nt: TGTGCCAGCAGCTTAGTTGGATTCCACACAGATACGCAGTATTTT

d_call: TRBD1
clone_size: few
v_call: TRBV7-9
j_call: TRBJ2-1
cdr3_aa: CASSLDQGRGLMNEQFF
cdr3_nt: TGTGCCAGCAGCTTAGATCAGGGCAGGGGGCTGATGAATGAGCAGTTCTTC

d_call: .
clone_size: .
v_call: TRBV2
j_call: TRBJ2-7
cdr3_aa: CASTTTGSYEQYF
cdr3_nt: TGTGCCAGCACCACCACAGGGAGCTACGAGCAGTACTTC

d_call: TRBD2
clone_size: .
v_call: TRBV7-6
j_call: TRBJ2-5
cdr3_aa: CASRPGTSGFPPQETQYF
cdr3_nt: TGTGCCAGCAGACCGGGGACTAGCGGGTTCCCCCCCCAAGAGACCCAGTACTTC

d_call: .
clone_size: .
v_call: TRBV29-1
j_call: TRBJ1-3
cdr3_aa: CSVGDSGNTIYF
cdr3_nt: TGCAGCGTGGGCGATTCTGGAAACACCATATATTTT

d_call: TRBD2
clone_size: .
v_call: TRBV5-1
j_call: TRBJ2-1
cdr3_aa: CASSPSGGADEQFF
cdr3_nt: TGCGCCAGCAGCCCTAGCGGGGGGGCCGATGAGCAGTTCTTC

d_call: TRBD2
clone_size: .
v_call: TRBV7-9
j_call: TRBJ2-2
cdr3_aa: CASSTIYTSGRYNGELFF
cdr3_nt: TGTGCCAGCAGCACAATCTACACCAGCGGGAGGTATAACGGGGAGCTGTTTTTT

d_call: TRBD2
clone_size: .
v_call: TRBV13
j_call: TRBJ2-7
cdr3_aa: CASSLGGGLAGAYEQYF
cdr3_nt: TGTGCCAGCAGCTTAGGCGGGGGACTAGCGGGGGCCTACGAGCAGTACTTC

d_call: .
clone_size: .
v_call: TRBV28
j_call: TRBJ2-1
cdr3_aa: CASSSNSEQFF
cdr3_nt: TGTGCCAGCAGTTCTAACAGTGAGCAGTTCTTC

d_call: .
clone_size: .
v_call: TRBV7-6
j_call: TRBJ2-1
cdr3_aa: CASSSDPGRTHNEQFF
cdr3_nt: TGTGCCAGCAGCTCCGACCCAGGGAGAACCCACAATGAGCAGTTCTTC

d_call: TRBD2
clone_size: .
v_call: TRBV15
j_call: TRBJ2-3
cdr3_aa: CATSGLAGGKDTQYF
cdr3_nt: TGTGCCACCAGCGGACTAGCGGGAGGGAAGGATACGCAGTATTTT